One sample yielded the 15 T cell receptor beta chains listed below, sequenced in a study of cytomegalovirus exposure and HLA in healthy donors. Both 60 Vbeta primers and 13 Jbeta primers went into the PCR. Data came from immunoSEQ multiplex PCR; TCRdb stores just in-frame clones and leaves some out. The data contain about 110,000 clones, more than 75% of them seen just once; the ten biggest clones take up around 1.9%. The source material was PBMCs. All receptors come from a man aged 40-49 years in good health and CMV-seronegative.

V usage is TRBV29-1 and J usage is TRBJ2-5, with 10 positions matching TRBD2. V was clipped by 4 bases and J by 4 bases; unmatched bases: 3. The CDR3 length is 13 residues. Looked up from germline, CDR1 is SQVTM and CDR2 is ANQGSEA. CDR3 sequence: CSVALAGAETQYF. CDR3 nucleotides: TGCAGCGTTGCGCTAGCGGGGGCAGAGACCCAGTACTTC.

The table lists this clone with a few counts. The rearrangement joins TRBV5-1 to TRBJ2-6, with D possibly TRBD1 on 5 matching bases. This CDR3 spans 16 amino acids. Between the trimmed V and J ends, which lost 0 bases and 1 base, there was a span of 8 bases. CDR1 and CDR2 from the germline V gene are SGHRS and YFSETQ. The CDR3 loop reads CASSLAPGSGANVLTF. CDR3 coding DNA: TGCGCCAGCAGCTTGGCCCCAGGGTCTGGGGCCAACGTCCTGACTTTC.

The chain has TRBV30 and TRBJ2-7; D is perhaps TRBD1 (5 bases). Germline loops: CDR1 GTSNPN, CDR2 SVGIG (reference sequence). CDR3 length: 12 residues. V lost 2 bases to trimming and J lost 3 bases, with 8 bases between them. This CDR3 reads CAWSKQVYEQYF. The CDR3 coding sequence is TGTGCCTGGAGTAAACAGGTCTACGAGCAGTACTTC.

In DNA form, the CDR3 reads TGTGCCAGCAGCCGACAGGTTAGCGGGGAACCCTACGAGCAGTACTTC. It yields the protein CASSRQVSGEPYEQYF. The V and J genes are TRBV4-2 and TRBJ2-7; 8 positions match TRBD2. The length of the CDR3 is 16 residues. The germline gives CDR1 LGHNA, CDR2 YNFKEQ. V gave up 4 bases and J gave up 2 bases; unmatched junction bases: 10.

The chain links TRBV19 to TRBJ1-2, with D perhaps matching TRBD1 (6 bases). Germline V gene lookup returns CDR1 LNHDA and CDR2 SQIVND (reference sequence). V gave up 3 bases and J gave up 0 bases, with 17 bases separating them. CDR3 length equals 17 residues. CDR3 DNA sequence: TGTGCCAGTAGTATTCACCTCCTACAGGGACCTAACTATGGCTACACCTTC. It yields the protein CASSIHLLQGPNYGYTF.

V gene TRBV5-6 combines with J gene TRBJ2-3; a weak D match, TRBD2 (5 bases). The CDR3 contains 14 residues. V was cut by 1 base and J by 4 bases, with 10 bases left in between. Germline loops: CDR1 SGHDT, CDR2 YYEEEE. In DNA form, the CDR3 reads TGTGCCAGCAGCTTGACCCGGGGTGCAGATACGCAGTATTTT. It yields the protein CASSLTRGADTQYF.

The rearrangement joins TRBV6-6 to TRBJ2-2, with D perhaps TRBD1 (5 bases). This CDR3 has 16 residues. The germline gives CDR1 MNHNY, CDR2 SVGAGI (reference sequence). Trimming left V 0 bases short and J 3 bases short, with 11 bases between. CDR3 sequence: CASSYSKGPDTGELFF. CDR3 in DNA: TGTGCCAGCAGTTACTCGAAGGGGCCGGACACCGGGGAGCTGTTTTTT.

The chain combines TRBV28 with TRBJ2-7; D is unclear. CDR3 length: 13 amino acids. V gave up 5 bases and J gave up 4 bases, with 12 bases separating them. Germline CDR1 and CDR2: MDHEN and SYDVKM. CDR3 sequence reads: CASSVGPWYEQYF. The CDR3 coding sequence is TGTGCCAGCAGTGTGGGCCCCTGGTACGAGCAGTACTTC.

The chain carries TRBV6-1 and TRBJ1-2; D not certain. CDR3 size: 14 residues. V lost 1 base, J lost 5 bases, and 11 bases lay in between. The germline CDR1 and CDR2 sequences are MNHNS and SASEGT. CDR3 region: CASSEEPPGYGYTF. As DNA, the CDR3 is TGTGCCAGCAGTGAAGAACCCCCGGGATATGGCTACACCTTC.

The CDR3 nucleotides read TGCGCCAGCAGCCCCCGGGACTTTTATGAAAAACTGTTTTTT. Its protein product is CASSPRDFYEKLFF. The genes are TRBV4-1 and TRBJ1-4; tentative D call: TRBD1 (5 bases). This CDR3 is 14 amino acids long. Trimming cost V 4 bases and J 6 bases, with 12 bases left between them. CDR1 is MGHRA, CDR2 YSYEKL, per germline.

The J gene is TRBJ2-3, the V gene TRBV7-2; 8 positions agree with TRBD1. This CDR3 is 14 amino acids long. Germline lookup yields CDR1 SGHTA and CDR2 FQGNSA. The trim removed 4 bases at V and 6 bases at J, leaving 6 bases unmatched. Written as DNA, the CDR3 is TGTGCCAGCAGCTACGACAGGGGTCGGGATACGCAGTATTTT. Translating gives CASSYDRGRDTQYF.

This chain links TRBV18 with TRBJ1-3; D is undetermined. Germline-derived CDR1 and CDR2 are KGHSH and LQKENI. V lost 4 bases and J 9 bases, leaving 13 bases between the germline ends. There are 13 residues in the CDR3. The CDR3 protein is CASSLSSDTTIYF. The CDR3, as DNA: TGTGCCAGCTCACTATCCAGTGATACCACCATATATTTT.

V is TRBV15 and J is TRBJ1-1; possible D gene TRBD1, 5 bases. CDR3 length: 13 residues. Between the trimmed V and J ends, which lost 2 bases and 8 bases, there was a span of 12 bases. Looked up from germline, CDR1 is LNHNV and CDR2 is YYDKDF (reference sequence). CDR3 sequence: CATSRFRAGEAFF. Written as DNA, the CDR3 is TGTGCCACCAGCAGATTCCGGGCAGGGGAAGCTTTCTTT.

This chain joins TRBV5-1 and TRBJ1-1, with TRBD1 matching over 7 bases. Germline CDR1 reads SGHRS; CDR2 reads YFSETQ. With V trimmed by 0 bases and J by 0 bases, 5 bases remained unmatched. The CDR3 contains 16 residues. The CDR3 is CASSLAGQVVNTEAFF. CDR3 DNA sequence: TGCGCCAGCAGCTTGGCAGGACAGGTAGTGAACACTGAAGCTTTCTTT.

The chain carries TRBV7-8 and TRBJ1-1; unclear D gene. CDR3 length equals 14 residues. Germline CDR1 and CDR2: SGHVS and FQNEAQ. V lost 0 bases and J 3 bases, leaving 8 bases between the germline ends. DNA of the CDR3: TGTGCCAGCAGCTTAGCGGAGGGATACACTGAAGCTTTCTTT. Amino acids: CASSLAEGYTEAFF.